One T cell receptor (beta chain) is described in this entry. Its antigen is not identified. The sample comes from a study of cytomegalovirus exposure and HLA in healthy donors. PCR primers comprised 60 Vbeta and 13 Jbeta primers. Profiled with immunoSEQ multiplex PCR; TCRdb holds only in-frame clones, not every one. The sample holds under 150,000 clones; approximately 80% are singletons and the top ten take 4.5% to 6%. Among the donors, all were healthy bone marrow donors. In germline, CDR1 is ENHRY, CDR2 SYGVKD. The CDR3 has 14 amino acids. V lost 4 bases to trimming and J lost 5 bases; unmatched junction nucleotides: 5. Findings and limits, study-wide: Sequencing had likely introduced a cluster of highly shared sequence variants as an artifact. Whilst most TCR sequences proved rare, a subset of public TCRs occurred across many donors. The study dropped some indistinguishable V segments, TRBV6-2 and TRBV6-3 among them.

The chain combines TRBV10-3 with TRBJ1-1; 9 bases line up with TRBD1. This receptor was identified in a woman between 50 and 59 years old in good health and CMV-seronegative. Sequencing input: PBMCs. The CDR3 spells CAISGTGVGTEAFF. The CDR3 DNA reads TGTGCCATCAGTGGGACAGGGGTGGGTACTGAAGCTTTCTTT.